This TCR beta chain is drawn from a study of cytomegalovirus exposure and HLA in healthy donors. Use of 60 Vbeta and 13 Jbeta primers characterized the PCR. Clones were sequenced by immunoSEQ multiplex PCR, and TCRdb holds only the in-frame ones, with some missing. The sample contains under 250,000 clones, roughly 78% of which appear only once. About this clone itself: Its cognate antigen is unknown.

General observations from the study: It was taken for granted in presence/absence analyses that sequencing depth across donors was roughly uniform. A later analysis associated some 18,000 TCR beta sequences with HLA alleles at a 0.05 false discovery rate. Earlier analysis found most TCR beta V segments productive about 87% or about 30% of the time.

The sequenced sample consisted of PBMCs. This TCR was sampled from a boy aged 5-17 years in good health and CMV-seronegative.

CDR3 nucleotide sequence: TGTGCCAGCCTTCCAGGGTGTGGCTACACCTTC. Residues: CASLPGCGYTF. This rearrangement joins TRBV2 to TRBJ1-2, with a weak D call TRBD1 (5 bases). This CDR3 region has 11 residues. Germline loops: CDR1 SNHLY, CDR2 FYNNEI. V was pared by 8 bases and J by 7 bases, with 11 bases between.